This note documents a single T cell receptor beta chain sequence. Antigen specificity is unknown. This sample stems from a study of CD8 T cells in Susac syndrome. V dropped 0 bases and J dropped 2; count of bases not matched to a gene: 10. The CDR3 covers 17 residues. CDR1 GTSNPN and CDR2 SVGIG come from the germline V gene (reference sequence). Study-level results: Only a relatively small number of individuals were included in the TCR sequencing and HLA analysis.

When the RNA was reverse transcribed, random hexamers were used with an input of roughly 0.45 to 1 ug. TCRdb ran MiXCR on the immunoSEQ multiplex PCR reads and lists one entry per CDR3 protein. The profile shows approximately 160,000 distinct CDR3 sequences, roughly nine tenths of them singletons. The sequence came from a human donor in good health. The rearrangement links TRBV30 to TRBJ2-3; 8 nucleotides match TRBD1. The sample comprised CD4+ T cells from PBMCs. The CDR3 coding sequence is TGTGCCTGGAGTGTACTTCGGTCAGGGGGCACCACAGATACGCAGTATTTT. Translated: CAWSVLRSGGTTDTQYF.